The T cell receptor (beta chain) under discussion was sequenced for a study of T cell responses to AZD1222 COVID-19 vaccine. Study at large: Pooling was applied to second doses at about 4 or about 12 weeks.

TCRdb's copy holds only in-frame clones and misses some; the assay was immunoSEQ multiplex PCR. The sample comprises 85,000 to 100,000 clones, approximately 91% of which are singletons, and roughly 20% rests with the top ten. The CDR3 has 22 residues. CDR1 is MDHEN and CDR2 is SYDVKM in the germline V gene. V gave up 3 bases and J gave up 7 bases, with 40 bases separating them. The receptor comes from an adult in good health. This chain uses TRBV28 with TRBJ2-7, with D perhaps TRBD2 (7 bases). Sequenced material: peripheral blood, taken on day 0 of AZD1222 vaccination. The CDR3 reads CASSFFVRGVSVRWSGEGEQYF. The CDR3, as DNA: TGTGCCAGCAGTTTTTTTGTTCGAGGTGTGTCGGTCAGGTGGTCAGGGGAGGGTGAGCAGTACTTC.